The 22 T cell receptor beta chains below come from one sample, sequenced in a study of siplizumab effects on memory and regulatory T cells (dated by TCRdb to about 2019). Libraries were built with the immunoSEQ multiplex PCR assay. Entries here come from immuneACCESS through TCRdb and include only in-frame sequences with V and J called. Some clones fail to appear in such tables; in the studies checked, an unresolved V gene covers under half of the shortfall, and the cause of the remainder is unknown. This sample is represented by 60,000 to 65,000 clones; 70% to 80% of them were singletons. Approximately 0.38% of the sample lies in the top ten. Sequencing was performed on memory CD4+ T cells sorted from blood. The label giving this sample's cell subset or site can be read as: unstimulated CD4+ memory T cells. The source is a human donor in good health.

This clone turned up a few times. The chain joins TRBV5-1 to TRBJ1-2, with D possibly being TRBD1 (5 bases). CDR1 is SGHRS, CDR2 YFSETQ, per germline. The CDR3 is made up of 14 amino acids. V shed 4 bases and J shed 6 bases, with 16 bases lying between them. This CDR3 is CASSGGRGSDGYTF. CDR3 nucleotides: TGCGCCAGCAGCGGGGGACGGGGTTCCGATGGCTACACCTTC.

The chain has TRBV6-5 and TRBJ2-3; possible D gene TRBD2, 7 bases. The CDR3 is 15 amino acids. CDR1 MNHEY and CDR2 SVGAGI come from the germline V gene. Trimming took 2 bases from V and 1 from J, leaving 10 bases between them. CDR3 sequence reads: CASSYRGGGTDTQYF. CDR3 coding DNA: TGTGCCAGCAGTTACAGGGGGGGCGGCACAGATACGCAGTATTTT.

The gene calls are TRBV9 and TRBJ2-2; 10 positions agree with TRBD1. CDR1 is SGDLS, CDR2 YYNGEE, per germline. The CDR3 sequence is 16 residues long. Trimming took 0 bases from V and 4 from J; bases not matched to a gene: 3. CDR3 sequence reads: CASSVGWTGGTGELFF. Here the CDR3 DNA reads TGTGCCAGCAGCGTAGGATGGACAGGGGGCACCGGGGAGCTGTTTTTT.

The rearrangement uses TRBV30 and TRBJ1-5, with TRBD1 matching 9 bases. With V trimmed by 1 base and J by 6 bases, 4 bases remained unmatched. Germline CDR1 is GTSNPN and CDR2 is SVGIG (reference sequence). The length of the CDR3 is 14 residues. In DNA, the CDR3 is TGTGCCTGGAGTGCACAGGGGGCTGCTCAGCCCCAGCATTTT. Protein: CAWSAQGAAQPQHF.

The chain uses TRBV19 and TRBJ1-4; D uncertain. Germline CDR1 and CDR2: LNHDA and SQIVND (reference sequence). V was pared by 2 bases and J by 7 bases, with 11 bases between. The CDR3 sequence is 14 residues long. CDR3 sequence: CASSIFGGLEKLFF. The CDR3 region has the DNA TGTGCCAGTAGTATATTTGGAGGCCTTGAAAAACTGTTTTTT.

This rearrangement joins TRBV18 to TRBJ2-5; the D is unclear. The germline V gene encodes CDR1 KGHSH and CDR2 LQKENI. The CDR3 covers 13 residues. With 1 base removed from V and 5 bases from J, the gap between germline ends came to 8 bases. The CDR3 sequence is CASSPQVGETQYF. In DNA, the CDR3 is TGTGCCAGCTCACCACAAGTCGGGGAGACCCAGTACTTC.

This clone was detected only once. The rearrangement links TRBV19 to TRBJ2-5; D gene ambiguous. The CDR3 spans 13 residues. The germline gives CDR1 LNHDA, CDR2 SQIVND (reference sequence). The V end lost 5 bases, the J end lost 4 bases, and 11 bases lay between the germline ends. The chain's CDR3 is CASSGRWGETQYF. The DNA of the CDR3 is TGTGCCAGTAGTGGACGGTGGGGAGAGACCCAGTACTTC.

The DNA for the CDR3 is TGTGCCAGCAGCAAGGGCCAGGGGGAGACCCAGTACTTC. This translates into CASSKGQGETQYF. The rearrangement joins TRBV2 to TRBJ2-5, with D possibly being TRBD1 (6 bases). Trimming removed 6 bases from V and 5 bases from J, with 13 bases in between. The CDR3 runs 13 residues. The V gene's germline CDR1 is SNHLY and CDR2 FYNNEI.

This clone was seen a single time. The chain employs TRBV6-4 and TRBJ2-7; 9 nucleotides align to TRBD2. J lost 1 base, V lost 3 bases, and 4 bases had no gene match. Germline CDR1 and CDR2: MRHNA and SNTAGT. The CDR3 totals 15 residues. The CDR3 region is CASSEDSGGSYEQYF. The CDR3 DNA is TGTGCCAGCAGTGAAGATAGCGGGGGTTCCTACGAGCAGTACTTC.

This chain connects TRBV7-2 to TRBJ1-6; D uncertain. The CDR3 sequence is 16 residues long. The germline gives CDR1 SGHTA, CDR2 FQGNSA. V was cut by 3 bases and J by 8 bases, with 17 bases left in between. In DNA form, the CDR3 reads TGTGCCAGCAGCTTCGGCCGTACTTACGTTCATTCACCCCTCCACTTT. Translated: CASSFGRTYVHSPLHF. Using reference TRBV7-2 and TRBJ1-6 for the parts outside the CDR3, the full variable domain is GAGVSQSPSNKVTEKGKDVELRCDPISGHTALYWYRQSLGQGLEFLIYFQGNSAPDKSGLPSDRFSAERTGGSVSTLTIQRTQQEDSAVYLCASSFGRTYVHSPLHFGNGTRLTVT.

V and J are TRBV5-1 and TRBJ1-4, with 12 bases that match TRBD1. Germline CDR1 is SGHRS and CDR2 is YFSETQ. The junction had 8 bases not matched to a gene; V was cut back by 4 bases and J by 7 bases. The length of the CDR3 is 16 residues. The CDR3 bases are TGCGCCAGCAGCAGGGGACAGGGGGCGTCGGGTGAAAAACTGTTTTTT. It is translated as CASSRGQGASGEKLFF.

V usage is TRBV9 and J usage is TRBJ2-1; a possible D gene is TRBD1 (5 bases). Per germline, CDR1 SGDLS and CDR2 YYNGEE. V lost 4 bases and J 5 bases, leaving 13 bases between the germline ends. The CDR3 is 14 amino acids. The DNA of the CDR3 is TGTGCCAGCAGCCCCAGGGTATATGACAATGAGCAGTTCTTC. This sequence encodes CASSPRVYDNEQFF.

The chain recombines TRBV5-6 with TRBJ2-5; 9 nucleotides align to TRBD2. Trimming removed 3 bases from V and 5 bases from J; junction bases left unmatched: 2. CDR1 and CDR2 (germline): SGHDT, YYEEEE. The CDR3 extends over 13 amino acids. The CDR3 bases are TGTGCCAGCAGCTATGGACTAGCGGAGACCCAGTACTTC. The encoded protein is CASSYGLAETQYF.

The chain joins TRBV6-5 to TRBJ2-5, with a tentative D call TRBD1 (5 bases). Deletions cut 0 bases from V and 2 bases from J, with 10 bases between. Germline assignment: CDR1 MNHEY and CDR2 SVGAGI. This CDR3 contains 15 residues. This chain's CDR3 is CASSYSSAGQETQYF. CDR3 nucleotides: TGTGCCAGCAGTTACTCCTCGGCAGGGCAAGAGACCCAGTACTTC.

V and J are TRBV7-2 and TRBJ1-5, with 7 bases lining up with TRBD1. The V segment lost 5 bases and the J segment 5 bases; nucleotides outside the gene matches: 12. The CDR3 covers 16 residues. Germline lookup yields CDR1 SGHTA and CDR2 FQGNSA. The CDR3 region is CASSPHLGQVYQPQHF. The CDR3 bases are TGTGCCAGCAGCCCCCACCTCGGACAGGTTTATCAGCCCCAGCATTTT.

The CDR3 nucleotides read TGCGCCAGCAGCCAAGAGCCAGCCCCGGGAGGCACTGAAGCTTTCTTT. This gives the protein CASSQEPAPGGTEAFF. The chain has TRBV4-3 and TRBJ1-1; D is undetermined. Between the trimmed V and J ends, which lost 0 bases and 4 bases, there was a span of 15 bases. The CDR3 covers 16 residues. Germline lookup yields CDR1 LGHNA and CDR2 YSLEER.

This sequence joins TRBV6-5 and TRBJ1-2, with unresolved D. V was shortened by 4 bases and J by 3 bases, with 6 bases between the two germline ends. CDR3 length: 12 amino acids. Per the germline V gene, CDR1 is MNHEY and CDR2 is SVGAGI. The CDR3 DNA sequence: TGTGCCAGCAGTTCGACGGACTATGGCTACACCTTC. It encodes CASSSTDYGYTF.

The J gene is TRBJ2-1, the V gene TRBV19, with D possibly TRBD2 on 5 matching bases. V lost 5 bases and J 0 bases, leaving 8 bases between the germline ends. This CDR3 spans 14 amino acids. CDR1 is LNHDA, CDR2 SQIVND, per germline (reference sequence). The CDR3 DNA is TGTGCCAGTAGTGGAGAGGGCTCCTACAATGAGCAGTTCTTC. Protein product: CASSGEGSYNEQFF. The full variable domain, its missing parts supplied by reference TRBV19 and TRBJ2-1, is DGGITQSPKYLFRKEGQNVTLSCEQNLNHDAMYWYRQDPGQGLRLIYYSQIVNDFQKGDIAEGYSVSREKKESFPLTVTSAQKNPTAFYLCASSGEGSYNEQFFGPGTRLTVL.

In this sample, this clone turned up a few times. This sequence joins TRBV7-9 and TRBJ2-5, with 7 bases that match TRBD2. The V gene end was trimmed by 4 bases and the J gene end by 5 bases; junction bases not matched to a gene: 4. CDR1 SEHNR and CDR2 FQNEAQ come from the germline V gene (reference sequence). This CDR3 is built from 13 residues. DNA of the CDR3: TGTGCCAGCAGCTCCGGGAGGATGGAGACCCAGTACTTC. Translation gives CASSSGRMETQYF.

This clone was recorded a few times. The chain uses TRBV4-3 and TRBJ1-3; D possibly corresponds to TRBD1 (5 bases). V was shortened by 0 bases and J by 0 bases, with 12 bases between the two germline ends. Germline loops: CDR1 LGHNA, CDR2 YSLEER. The CDR3 has 17 residues. Here the CDR3 reads CASSQDVTGSSGNTIYF. As DNA, the CDR3 is TGCGCCAGCAGCCAAGATGTTACAGGAAGCTCTGGAAACACCATATATTTT.

The CDR3 nucleotides read TGTGCCAGCAGCCGTGACAGGAACTATGGCTACACCTTC. Residues: CASSRDRNYGYTF. The genes are TRBV5-6 and TRBJ1-2, with a possible D match to TRBD1 (6 bases). V lost 4 bases and J 2 bases, leaving 9 bases between the germline ends. The CDR3 is 13 residues long. Germline-derived CDR1 and CDR2 are SGHDT and YYEEEE.

V gene TRBV4-1 combines with J gene TRBJ1-1; 7 positions agree with TRBD1. The germline gives CDR1 MGHRA, CDR2 YSYEKL. CDR3 size: 15 residues. The trim removed 7 bases at V and 8 bases at J, leaving 16 bases unmatched. This CDR3 reads CASTPEGQVGSEAFF. Written as DNA, the CDR3 is TGCGCCAGCACTCCCGAAGGACAGGTGGGTTCCGAAGCTTTCTTT.